The source of this T cell receptor (beta chain) is a study of cytomegalovirus exposure and HLA in healthy donors. Study-wide results and limits: Cytomegalovirus association was listed for 170 or so TCR beta chains. Previously analyzed data showed that most TCR beta V segments were productive at a frequency of about 87% or about 30%.

This CDR3 is built from 13 residues. V lost 6 bases to trimming and J lost 9 bases, with 15 bases between them. The V gene's germline CDR1 is MNHEY and CDR2 SVGAGI. Of note for this clone: The antigen is undetermined.

The PCR contained 60 Vbeta and 13 Jbeta primers. The table came from immunoSEQ multiplex PCR; TCRdb's copy has only in-frame clones and leaves some out. The sample lists around 170,000 clones; 80% to 85% were seen once. This TCR derives from a young woman in good health and CMV-seronegative. What was sequenced was PBMCs. The V gene is TRBV6-5, the J gene TRBJ2-1; D is unclear. The CDR3: CASSRKSVGEQFF. Here the CDR3 DNA reads TGTGCCAGCAGCCGGAAGAGCGTCGGTGAGCAGTTCTTC.